This TCR beta chain comes out of a study of graft-versus-host responses after intestinal transplantation. For the study at large: Every transplant recipient was induced with anti-thymocyte globulin, then maintained on tacrolimus and steroids for roughly 3 years.

Germline V gives CDR1 SNHLY, CDR2 FYNNEI. This CDR3 comprises 11 residues. The V and J ends lost 6 bases and 4 bases respectively, with 4 bases between them. The table lists this clone with a few counts. Sequenced by immunoSEQ multiplex PCR; TCRdb stores in-frame clones only, minus some. The sample lists approximately 12,000 clones; about 86% were seen once. This clonotype was obtained from a human patient who received an intestinal transplant, so some T cells may come from the graft donor. The V gene is TRBV2, the J gene TRBJ2-1; D gene unclear. This sample comprised PBMCs, obtained about 130 days after transplant. The CDR3 is CASSYYNEQFF. The DNA of the CDR3 is TGTGCCAGCAGCTATTACAATGAGCAGTTCTTC.